The 10 T cell receptor beta chains given below trace back to one sample, sequenced in a study of regulatory T cells in long-lasting Graves disease. To make TCR beta libraries, researchers used iRepertoire HTBI primers and Arm-PCR of CDR3 regions. Via MiXCR, TCRdb re-called the multiplex PCR reads, giving one row per CDR3 protein. In the table there are about 500,000 distinct CDR3 sequences, about 17% of which are singletons. Sample time point: newly diagnosed GD, antithyroid drugs for less than 3 months. Preparation of the TCR library used RNA extracted from PBMCs. This same sample was also taken into another study, of T cells in Graves' hyperthyroidism and ophthalmopathy.

Sequencing was performed on peripheral blood mononuclear cells (PBMCs), taken at new diagnosis, from a patient treated with antithyroid drugs. Source of these receptors: a man aged 35 to 55 with Graves disease.

The rearrangement uses TRBV6-1 and TRBJ1-2, with TRBD1 matching over 7 bases. This CDR3 is 16 amino acids long. The trim removed 7 bases at V and 4 bases at J, leaving 15 bases unmatched. Germline loops: CDR1 MNHNS, CDR2 SASEGT. The CDR3 sequence: CASTSLGQARVYGYTF. CDR3 coding DNA: TGTGCCAGCACATCCCTCGGACAGGCTCGGGTCTATGGCTACACCTTC.

This clonotype was seen ten or more times. The chain couples TRBV20-1 to TRBJ2-7; D tentatively reads TRBD1 or TRBD2 (5 bases each). The CDR3 length is 13 residues. Trimming stripped 1 base from V and 1 base from J, with 8 bases between. Germline V gives CDR1 DFQATT, CDR2 SNEGSKA (reference sequence). CDR3 in DNA: TGCAGTGCTAGAGGGGACGAGTCCTACGAGCAGTACTTC. This codes for CSARGDESYEQYF.

In this sample, this clonotype turned up many times. The rearrangement links TRBV30 to TRBJ1-5; D may be TRBD1 (6 bases). The CDR3 consists of 14 residues. Per the germline V gene, CDR1 is GTSNPN and CDR2 is SVGIG (reference sequence). V lost 3 bases, J lost 2 bases, and 11 bases lay in between. CDR3 sequence (DNA): TGTGCCTGGAGAGGGGGTTCCGGCAATCAGCCCCAGCATTTT. It codes for CAWRGGSGNQPQHF.

The table lists this clonotype with a few counts. The chain recombines TRBV12-3 or TRBV12-4 with TRBJ2-1; TRBD1 matches at 10 bases. The ends lost 10 bases at V and 6 bases at J; junction bases unmatched: 15. This CDR3 is 16 amino acids long. The CDR3 sequence: CATYSLGGQGSNEQFF. The CDR3 DNA follows: TGTGCCACCTATAGTCTCGGGGGACAGGGGTCCAATGAGCAGTTCTTC.

This rearrangement joins TRBV19 to TRBJ2-2, with D possibly being TRBD2 (7 bases). V was pared by 3 bases and J by 5 bases, with 16 bases between. Germline CDR1 reads LNHDA; CDR2 reads SQIVND (reference sequence). CDR3 length: 16 amino acids. The CDR3 loop is CASSIPTGRGTGELFF. In nucleotides, the CDR3 is TGTGCCAGTAGTATCCCCACAGGGAGGGGGACCGGGGAGCTGTTTTTT.

About this clonotype itself: A much larger clone is a single base away; this may be a read error. The chain links TRBV27 to TRBJ2-3, with D perhaps matching TRBD1 (5 bases). CDR3 size: 15 residues. Trimming cost V 5 bases and J 4 bases, with 16 bases left between them. Germline values: CDR1 MNHEY, CDR2 SMNVEV (reference sequence). CDR3 DNA: TGTGCCAGCAGTCGTCAGGGTTTAAGCGCAGATACGCAGTATTTT. This gives the protein CASSRQGLSADTQYF.

The sample holds a few counts of this clonotype. The chain employs TRBV15 and TRBJ1-5; no clear D gene. Trimming removed 0 bases at V and 6 bases at J, with 3 bases between. The germline gives CDR1 LNHNV, CDR2 YYDKDF (reference sequence). This CDR3 contains 12 residues. CDR3 nucleotides: TGTGCCACCAGCAGAGATATTCAGCCCCAGCATTTT. Amino acid sequence: CATSRDIQPQHF.

At least ten counts were recorded for this clonotype. CDR3: CASSLMASGTTDTQYF. In DNA, the CDR3 is TGTGCCAGCAGTTTAATGGCTAGCGGCACCACAGATACGCAGTATTTT. The V gene is TRBV12-3 or TRBV12-4, the J gene TRBJ2-3; the match to TRBD2 covers 7 bases. Unmatched junction bases numbered 7, after V lost 2 bases and J lost 2 bases. CDR3 length: 16 amino acids.

This clonotype was counted ten times or more. The genes are TRBV6-1 and TRBJ2-3; the D gene could be TRBD1 or TRBD2 (6 bases each). Between the trimmed V and J ends, which lost 7 bases and 5 bases, there was a span of 16 bases. The CDR3 has 14 residues. CDR1 is MNHNS and CDR2 is SASEGT in the germline V gene. CDR3 sequence (DNA): TGTGCCAGCACCCAAAGGGGGGTAGGAGATACGCAGTATTTT. Translating gives CASTQRGVGDTQYF.

This clonotype has a count of ten or more. The J gene is TRBJ2-7, the V gene TRBV3-1, with D unclear. V gave up 1 base and J gave up 9 bases, with 13 bases separating them. The V gene's germline CDR1 is LGHDT and CDR2 YNNKEL (reference sequence). This CDR3 comprises 13 residues. This chain's CDR3 is CASSQVPAVGQYF. The CDR3 DNA reads as TGTGCCAGCAGCCAAGTCCCTGCAGTAGGGCAGTACTTC.